This T cell receptor beta chain was obtained from a study of OX40 agonist ivuxolimab in advanced cancers. Context from the whole study: The costimulatory receptor OX40 (CD134) was targeted by ivuxolimab, a fully human IgG2 agonistic monoclonal antibody. Patients were allowed to have had prior anti-PD-1, anti-PD-L1 or anti-CTLA-4 therapy, and approximately 40% of the dose-escalation patients had previously received checkpoint inhibitors. The paper reports the monotherapy dose-escalation portion (N ≈ 50 patients) of the phase I ivuxolimab trial. Partial responses were achieved by three dose-escalation patients, of whom one had hepatocellular carcinoma and two had cutaneous melanoma. Intravenous ivuxolimab was administered to patients every 2 weeks at six dose levels: 0.01, 0.1, 0.3, 1.5, 3 and 10 mg/kg. Among the roughly 54 dose-escalation patients, roughly 20 had hepatocellular carcinoma, approximately 15 melanoma, 9 renal cell carcinoma and 9 head and neck cancer. Peripheral TCRbeta sequencing aimed to test whether ivuxolimab altered TCR sequence diversity and caused clonal T-cell expansion. The dose-escalation cohort was approximately 83% male with a mean age of approximately 60 years, ranging from roughly 20 to 80.

A note on this clone: Its antigen specificity is not known. Base qualities are not recorded, but no much larger clone differs from it by a single base.

Patients with autoimmune disease history or receiving systemic immunosuppression were excluded from the trial. Peripheral blood for TCR sequencing was collected from all dose cohorts at baseline, on cycle 4 day 1, and on cycle 7 day 1. The samples were drawn from a first-in-human, open-label, multicenter phase I dose-escalation trial of ivuxolimab. Adults with locally advanced or metastatic melanoma, renal cell carcinoma, hepatocellular carcinoma or head and neck squamous cell carcinoma were enrolled in the trial. Before TCR sequencing, CD4+ T cells and CD8+ T cells from peripheral blood were sorted into separate populations. Genomic DNA was isolated from the sorted cells so that the TCRbeta CDR3 region could be sequenced. TCRbeta CDR3 regions were sequenced using the immunoSEQ Assay. TCRdb limited this immuneACCESS table to in-frame rearrangements with V and J called. A share of clones is missing; checked studies link under half to unresolved V genes, and the rest is unexplained. The sample table lists roughly 70,000 clones, around 90% of them with a count of one. Of the sample, about 10% is held by the ten largest clones.

What the authors observed across the whole study: Low levels of normalized T-cell clonal expansion were also shown by some nonresponding patients. The antigen specificity of the clonally expanded peripheral T cells was not determined. In partial responders in the 0.1-3.0 mg/kg groups, normalized peripheral clonal expansion was found to be among the lowest, especially among CD8+ T cells. After ivuxolimab, expanded clones were on average more numerous among CD8+ T cells than among CD4+ T cells. At doses of 0.1 to 3.0 mg/kg, clonal expansion of both CD4+ and CD8+ T cells in blood was seen between baseline and week 6.

The origin of this receptor is an adult with an advanced solid tumor such as melanoma, head and neck, liver or kidney cancer. This material consisted of CD4+ or CD8+ T cells sorted from blood, taken in a trial of the OX40 agonist ivuxolimab.

The CDR3 protein is CASRQGAGEQYF. The DNA sequence follows: TGTGCCAGTAGGCAGGGGGCTGGCGAGCAGTACTTC. The chain uses TRBV19 and TRBJ2-7; 8 central nucleotides agree with TRBD1. CDR1 and CDR2 are drawn from the germline V gene (reference sequence): LNHDA, SQIVND. Measured from the cysteine to the phenylalanine, the CDR3 is 12 residues long. The CDR3 DNA has 36 bases and is translated from base 1. Trimming accounts for 6 bases at V and 6 bases at J, while the number of junction bases matched to no gene is 4.